This entry describes one T cell receptor beta chain. Produced via immunoSEQ multiplex PCR; TCRdb's table is partial and in-frame only. The table lists over 70,000 clones, 85% to 90% of them singletons. This entry belongs to a study of blood T cell repertoires in COVID-19. There are 16 residues in the CDR3. The V gene's germline CDR1 is MNHEY and CDR2 SMNVEV (reference sequence). V shed 4 bases and J 0 bases; nucleotides not matched to a gene: 3. This TCR derives from a human donor in a cohort sampled during active COVID-19. Sequences were obtained from peripheral blood. The chain recombines TRBV27 with TRBJ2-5, with 12 positions matching TRBD2. CDR3 loop: CASSSRLAGDQETQYF. The DNA of the CDR3 is TGTGCCAGCAGTTCTAGACTAGCGGGAGACCAAGAGACCCAGTACTTC.